This T cell receptor beta chain was profiled in a study of CD8+ T cells in alopecia areata. Study in general: Those patients who were treated received oral tofacitinib, which was given at 5 to 10 mg twice daily for moderate-to-severe alopecia areata. The tofacitinib course ran for 6 to 18 months and was followed by 6 months off drug.

Germline values: CDR1 LNHDA, CDR2 SQIVND (reference sequence). This CDR3 contains 17 residues. The junction had 11 bases not matched to a gene; V was cut back by 5 bases and J by 2 bases. Sampling of alopecia areata patients yielded lesional scalp punch biopsies as well as peripheral blood. As concerns this clone: The antigen is not known.

General study findings and limits: Greater clonality was observed in lesional scalp samples, especially alopecia totalis/universalis, versus normal scalp. Sequencing of scalp samples also includes resident alphabeta T cells from normal skin.

Extraction and reverse transcription of RNA yielded cDNA as the sequencing template. Repertoires were generated with immunoSEQ multiplex PCR, while TCRdb's copy carries only in-frame clones and drops some. Among over 15,000 clones listed, 50% to 75% were seen once. This TCR was sampled from a human donor with alopecia areata. The rearrangement uses TRBV19 and TRBJ2-7, with TRBD2 matching over 11 bases. Sequenced input: skin. DNA for the CDR3: TGTGCCAGTAGTCACTCCCCTCTAGCGGGAGGCACCTACGAGCAGTACTTC. It is translated as CASSHSPLAGGTYEQYF.